This T cell receptor beta chain stems from a study of blood T cell repertoires in COVID-19 (dated by TCRdb to about 2020). In terms of the full investigation: Samples from collaborators originated in the United States, Italy and Spain and spanned both the acute and convalescent phases of COVID-19. Nearly every sample came with metadata listing a de-identified subject ID, COVID-19 status, age in years and sex. Samples came from the ongoing ImmuneRACE study (first 160 participants) plus 1,254 subjects from 6 global collaborators. Where available, HLA class I and class II types were obtained from metadata supplied by the sample provider rather than from assay-based typing. The repertoires were released in a freely available public database intended as a resource for research on the immune response to SARS-CoV-2. The prospective study material was composed of cDNA or gDNA derived from T cells, B-cell-depleted T cells, or PBMCs. Subjects who had been exposed to COVID-19, were actively infected with it, or had recovered from it provided the deeply sampled blood TCRbeta repertoires that made up the dataset. Overall study results and their limits: The quantity of clinical and demographic metadata differed by source and by participant and was supplied without curation.

Only a few counts were recorded for this clone. No antigen is known for it. Qualities for individual bases were not recorded, and no much larger clone is one base off. Collaborating institutions collected whole blood in K2EDTA tubes following their own protocols. For TCRbeta analysis, collaborators shipped samples as frozen whole blood, isolated PBMCs, or DNA extracted from either of those sample types. As encoded in the germline V gene, CDR1 is SNHLY while CDR2 is FYNNEI. Trimming at the junction amounts to 5 bases on V and 1 base on J, and the germline ends lie 5 bases apart. The CDR3 goes from the cysteine to the phenylalanine over 12 residues. Here the CDR3 DNA is all that survives: 36 bases in frame from base 1. TCRbeta CDR3 regions were amplified from genomic DNA using the immunoSEQ Assay, a bias-controlled multiplex PCR. The original methods were these. The number of nucleated cells in each sample was estimated by amplification of reference gene primers within the assay. Sequence reads were collapsed and filtered to measure the absolute abundance of every unique TCRbeta CDR3 rearrangement. For each sample, productive Simpson clonality was calculated as the square root of Simpson's diversity index across productive rearrangements. TCRdb limited this immuneACCESS table to in-frame rearrangements with V and J called. A share of clones is missing; checked studies link under half to unresolved V genes, and the rest is unexplained. That table is the source of V, J and clone size, and D and trimming were worked out from the DNA. The sample table contains 15,000 to 20,000 clones; only one count was recorded for approximately 85% of them. The biggest ten clones account for around 14% of the sample.

Material for sequencing was peripheral blood. This receptor was identified in a man aged 35 to 55 with active or convalescent COVID-19. The rearrangement joined TRBV2 to TRBJ1-2, with the D gene uncertain. In nucleotide form, the sequence is TGTGCCAGCAGTTTCAATAACTATGGCTACACCTTC. It specifies CASSFNNYGYTF.